This T cell receptor beta chain emerged from a study of spatial heterogeneity in lung cancer. This clonotype was detected ten times or more. Its antigen remains unidentified. V lost 3 bases, J lost 9 bases, and 7 bases stayed unmatched. The germline CDR1 and CDR2 sequences are SGHTA and FQGNSA. This CDR3 comprises 15 residues. Overall study results and limits: It was found that expanded intratumoral alpha and beta TCR counts tracked tumor mutation counts.

TCRdb reprocessed the 5' RACE reads via MiXCR and lists one record per CDR3 protein. The sample holds approximately 9,600 distinct CDR3 sequences, around 5.1% seen once. Time point of the sample: sample taken at primary tumor resection. Sample: lung tumor tissue, taken at surgery. The V and J genes are TRBV7-2 and TRBJ2-1; 11 nucleotides agree with TRBD2. This receptor was taken from a female donor with early-stage non-small cell lung cancer. CDR3 nucleotides: TGTGCCAGCAGCTTCCCGACTAGCGGGGAGGGTGAGCAGTTCTTC. Encoded protein: CASSFPTSGEGEQFF.